This T cell receptor beta chain derives from a study of blood T cell repertoires in COVID-19 (dated by TCRdb to about 2020). Notes on the research overall: Samples covering the acute and convalescent phases of COVID-19 were provided by collaborators in the United States, Italy and Spain. The dataset comprised deeply sampled blood TCRbeta repertoires from subjects exposed to, actively infected with, or recovered from COVID-19. The prospective study material was composed of cDNA or gDNA derived from T cells, B-cell-depleted T cells, or PBMCs. A de-identified subject ID, COVID-19 status, age in years and sex were almost always included in the sample metadata. Where HLA class I and class II types were available, the types were taken from metadata supplied by the sample provider, not from assay-based typing. Samples came from the ongoing ImmuneRACE study (first 160 participants) plus 1,254 subjects from 6 global collaborators. The repertoires were released in a freely available public database meant as a resource for research on the immune response to SARS-CoV-2. Results and caveats for the whole study, not just this receptor: The amount of clinical and demographic metadata varied by source and participant and was provided uncurated.

Collaborating institutions collected whole blood in K2EDTA tubes following their own protocols. For TCRbeta analysis, collaborator samples were shipped as frozen whole blood, as isolated PBMCs, or as DNA extracted from either sample type. The CDR3 starts with the cysteine, ends with the phenylalanine, and has 16 residues. The CDR3 DNA has 48 bases and is translated from base 1. Deletion took 2 bases off V and 6 bases off J, with a span of 18 bases between the germline ends. CDR1 and CDR2 were assigned from the germline V gene as SGHRS and YFSETQ. In the case of this clone: Its binding antigen is unknown. Per-nucleotide qualities are absent, and no much larger clonotype sits a single base away.

The immunoSEQ Assay, a bias-controlled multiplex PCR, was used to amplify TCRbeta CDR3 regions from genomic DNA. Turning to the authors' computational methods: The number of nucleated cells in each sample was estimated by amplification of reference gene primers within the assay. To quantify the absolute abundance of each unique TCRbeta CDR3 rearrangement, sequence reads were collapsed and filtered. For each sample, productive Simpson clonality was calculated as the square root of Simpson's diversity index over productive rearrangements. In TCRdb, the immuneACCESS table is reduced to in-frame sequences with V and J assigned. These tables do not hold every clone; where another copy was compared, an unresolved V gene accounts for under half, and the others remain unexplained. The V and J calls and the clone size are those of that table, but D and trimming were determined from the DNA. The sample yields more than 95,000 clones; roughly 85% were counted once. Together, the top ten hold around 4.1% of the sample.

This TCR was sampled from a man aged 45-65 years with acute or convalescent COVID-19. Sequencing was done on a sample of peripheral blood. The chain is assembled from TRBV5-1 and TRBJ2-1; TRBD1 is possibly the D segment (6 matching bases). CDR3 sequence: CASSFRGGRVSNEQFF. The nucleotide sequence reads TGCGCCAGCAGCTTCCGAGGGGGTAGGGTGAGCAATGAGCAGTTCTTC.